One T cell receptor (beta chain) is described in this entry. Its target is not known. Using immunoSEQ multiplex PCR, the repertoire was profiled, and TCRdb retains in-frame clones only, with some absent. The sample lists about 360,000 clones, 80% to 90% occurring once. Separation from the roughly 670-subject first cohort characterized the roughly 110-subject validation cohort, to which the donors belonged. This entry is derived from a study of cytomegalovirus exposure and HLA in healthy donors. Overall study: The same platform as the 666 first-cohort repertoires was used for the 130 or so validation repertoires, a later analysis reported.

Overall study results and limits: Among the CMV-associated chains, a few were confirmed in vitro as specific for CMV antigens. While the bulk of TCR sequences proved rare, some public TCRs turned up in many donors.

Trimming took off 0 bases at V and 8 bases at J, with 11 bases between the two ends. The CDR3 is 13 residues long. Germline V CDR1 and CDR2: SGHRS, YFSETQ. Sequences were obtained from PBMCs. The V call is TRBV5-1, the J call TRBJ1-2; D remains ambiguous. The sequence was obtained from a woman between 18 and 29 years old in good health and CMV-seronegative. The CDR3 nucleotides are TGCGCCAGCAGCTTGGACGGGAACGGGGGCTACACCTTC. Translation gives CASSLDGNGGYTF.